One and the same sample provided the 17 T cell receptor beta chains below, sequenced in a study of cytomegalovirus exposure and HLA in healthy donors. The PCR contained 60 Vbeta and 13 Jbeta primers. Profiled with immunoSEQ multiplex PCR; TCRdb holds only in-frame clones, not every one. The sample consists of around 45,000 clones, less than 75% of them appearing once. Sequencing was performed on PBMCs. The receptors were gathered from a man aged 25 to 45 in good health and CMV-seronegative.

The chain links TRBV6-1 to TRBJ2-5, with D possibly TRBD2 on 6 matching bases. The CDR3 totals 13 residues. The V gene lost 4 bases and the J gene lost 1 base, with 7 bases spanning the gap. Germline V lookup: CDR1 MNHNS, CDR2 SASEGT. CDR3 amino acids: CASSAGLQETQYF. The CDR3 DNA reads TGTGCCAGCAGTGCGGGACTCCAAGAGACCCAGTACTTC.

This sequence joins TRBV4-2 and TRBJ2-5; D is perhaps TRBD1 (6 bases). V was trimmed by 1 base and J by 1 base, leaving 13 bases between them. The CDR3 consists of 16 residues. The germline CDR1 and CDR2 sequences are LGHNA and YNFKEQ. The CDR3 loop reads CASSQVQGSFQETQYF. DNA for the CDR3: TGTGCCAGCAGCCAAGTACAGGGTAGTTTCCAAGAGACCCAGTACTTC.

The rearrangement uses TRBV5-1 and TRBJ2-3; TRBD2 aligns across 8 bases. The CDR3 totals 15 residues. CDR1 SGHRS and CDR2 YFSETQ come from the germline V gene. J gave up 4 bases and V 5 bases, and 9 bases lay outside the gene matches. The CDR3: CASRAGTSNADTQYF. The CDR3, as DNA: TGCGCCAGCAGGGCCGGGACTAGTAATGCAGATACGCAGTATTTT.

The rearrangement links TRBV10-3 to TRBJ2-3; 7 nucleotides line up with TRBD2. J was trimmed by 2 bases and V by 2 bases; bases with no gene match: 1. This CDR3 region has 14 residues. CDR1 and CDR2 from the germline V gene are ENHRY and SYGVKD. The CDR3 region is CAISESGNTDTQYF. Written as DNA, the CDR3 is TGTGCCATCAGTGAGAGCGGGAACACAGATACGCAGTATTTT.

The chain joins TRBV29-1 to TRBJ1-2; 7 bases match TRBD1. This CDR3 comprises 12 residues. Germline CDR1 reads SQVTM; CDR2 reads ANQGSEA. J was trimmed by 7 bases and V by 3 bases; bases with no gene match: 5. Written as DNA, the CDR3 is TGCAGCGTTGAGGAGGGGGCGGGTGGCTACACCTTC. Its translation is CSVEEGAGGYTF.

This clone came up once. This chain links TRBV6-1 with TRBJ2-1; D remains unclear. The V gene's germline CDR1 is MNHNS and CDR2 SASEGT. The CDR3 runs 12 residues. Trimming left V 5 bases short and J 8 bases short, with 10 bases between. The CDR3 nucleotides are TGTGCCAGCAGTTCAAACCGGGATGAGCAGTTCTTC. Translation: CASSSNRDEQFF.

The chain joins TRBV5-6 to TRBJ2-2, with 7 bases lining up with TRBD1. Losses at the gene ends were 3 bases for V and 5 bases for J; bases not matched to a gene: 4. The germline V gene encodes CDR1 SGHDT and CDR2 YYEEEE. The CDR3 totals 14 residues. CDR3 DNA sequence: TGTGCCAGCAGCTGGGACAGAACAACCGGGGAGCTGTTTTTT. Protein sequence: CASSWDRTTGELFF.

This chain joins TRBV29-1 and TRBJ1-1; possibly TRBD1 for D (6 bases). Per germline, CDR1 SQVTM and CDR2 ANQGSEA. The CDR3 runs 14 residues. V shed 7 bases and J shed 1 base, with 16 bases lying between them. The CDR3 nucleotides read TGCAGCGGAAAGACAGGTACTAAGAACACTGAAGCTTTCTTT. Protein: CSGKTGTKNTEAFF.

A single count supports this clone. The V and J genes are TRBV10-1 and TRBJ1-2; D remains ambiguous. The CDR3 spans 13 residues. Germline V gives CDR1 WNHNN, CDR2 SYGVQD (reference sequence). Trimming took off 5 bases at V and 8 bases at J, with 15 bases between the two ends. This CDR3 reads CASSTYPGGGYTF. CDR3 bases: TGCGCCAGCAGTACCTATCCTGGCGGGGGCTACACCTTC.

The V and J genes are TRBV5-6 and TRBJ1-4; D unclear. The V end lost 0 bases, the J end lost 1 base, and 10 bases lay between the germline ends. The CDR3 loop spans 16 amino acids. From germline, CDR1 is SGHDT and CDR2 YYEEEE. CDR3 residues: CASSLGARETNEKLFF. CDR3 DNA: TGTGCCAGCAGCTTGGGGGCGCGGGAAACTAATGAAAAACTGTTTTTT.

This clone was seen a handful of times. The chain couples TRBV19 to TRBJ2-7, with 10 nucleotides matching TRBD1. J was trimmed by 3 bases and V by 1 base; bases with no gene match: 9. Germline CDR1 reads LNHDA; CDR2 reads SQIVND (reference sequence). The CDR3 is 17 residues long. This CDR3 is CASSIGDRGDYLYEQYF. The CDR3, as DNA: TGTGCCAGTAGTATAGGGGACAGGGGAGACTATCTCTACGAGCAGTACTTC.

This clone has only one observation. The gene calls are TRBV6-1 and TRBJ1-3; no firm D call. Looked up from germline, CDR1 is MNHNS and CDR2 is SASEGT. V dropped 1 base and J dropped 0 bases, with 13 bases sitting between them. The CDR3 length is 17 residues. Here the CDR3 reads CASSEGILRNSGNTIYF. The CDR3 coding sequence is TGTGCCAGCAGTGAAGGGATACTCAGGAACTCTGGAAACACCATATATTTT.

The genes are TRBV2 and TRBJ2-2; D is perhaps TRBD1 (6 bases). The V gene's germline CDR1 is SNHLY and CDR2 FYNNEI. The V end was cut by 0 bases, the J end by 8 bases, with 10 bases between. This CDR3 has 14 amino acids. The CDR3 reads CASSEAMGAGELFF. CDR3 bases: TGTGCCAGCAGTGAAGCGATGGGGGCAGGGGAGCTGTTTTTT.

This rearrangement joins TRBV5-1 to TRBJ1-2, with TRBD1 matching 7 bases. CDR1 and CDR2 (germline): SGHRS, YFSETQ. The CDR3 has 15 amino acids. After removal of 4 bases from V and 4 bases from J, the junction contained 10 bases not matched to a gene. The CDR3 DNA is TGCGCCAGCAGCGCGGGACAGCCCCAAGGCTATGGCTACACCTTC. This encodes CASSAGQPQGYGYTF.

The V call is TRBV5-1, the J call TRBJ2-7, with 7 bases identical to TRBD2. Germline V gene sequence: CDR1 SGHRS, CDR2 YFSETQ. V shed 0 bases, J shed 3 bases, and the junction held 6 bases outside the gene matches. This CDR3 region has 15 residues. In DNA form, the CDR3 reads TGCGCCAGCAGCTTGGCCGACGAGCGGGACTACGAGCAGTACTTC. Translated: CASSLADERDYEQYF. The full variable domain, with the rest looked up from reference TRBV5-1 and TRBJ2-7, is KAGVTQTPRYLIKTRGQQVTLSCSPISGHRSVSWYQQTPGQGLQFLFEYFSETQRNKGNFPGRFSGRQFSNSRSEMNVSTLELGDSALYLCASSLADERDYEQYFGPGTRLTVT.

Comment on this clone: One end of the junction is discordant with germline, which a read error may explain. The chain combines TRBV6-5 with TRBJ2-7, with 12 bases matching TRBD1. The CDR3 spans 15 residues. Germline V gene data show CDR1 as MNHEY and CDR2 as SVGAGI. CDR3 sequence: CDSSPGTGGSHEQYF. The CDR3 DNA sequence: TGTGACAGCAGTCCCGGGACAGGGGGCTCCCACGAGCAGTACTTC.

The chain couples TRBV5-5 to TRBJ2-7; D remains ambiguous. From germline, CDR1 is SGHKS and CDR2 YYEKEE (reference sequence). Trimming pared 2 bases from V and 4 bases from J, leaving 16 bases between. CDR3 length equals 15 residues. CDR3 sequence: CASSFRWPGTYEQYF. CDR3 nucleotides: TGTGCCAGCAGCTTTCGATGGCCAGGAACTTACGAGCAGTACTTC. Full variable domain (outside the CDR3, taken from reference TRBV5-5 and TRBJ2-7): DAGVTQSPTHLIKTRGQQVTLRCSPISGHKSVSWYQQVLGQGPQFIFQYYEKEERGRGNFPDRFSARQFPNYSSELNVNALLLGDSALYLCASSFRWPGTYEQYFGPGTRLTVT.